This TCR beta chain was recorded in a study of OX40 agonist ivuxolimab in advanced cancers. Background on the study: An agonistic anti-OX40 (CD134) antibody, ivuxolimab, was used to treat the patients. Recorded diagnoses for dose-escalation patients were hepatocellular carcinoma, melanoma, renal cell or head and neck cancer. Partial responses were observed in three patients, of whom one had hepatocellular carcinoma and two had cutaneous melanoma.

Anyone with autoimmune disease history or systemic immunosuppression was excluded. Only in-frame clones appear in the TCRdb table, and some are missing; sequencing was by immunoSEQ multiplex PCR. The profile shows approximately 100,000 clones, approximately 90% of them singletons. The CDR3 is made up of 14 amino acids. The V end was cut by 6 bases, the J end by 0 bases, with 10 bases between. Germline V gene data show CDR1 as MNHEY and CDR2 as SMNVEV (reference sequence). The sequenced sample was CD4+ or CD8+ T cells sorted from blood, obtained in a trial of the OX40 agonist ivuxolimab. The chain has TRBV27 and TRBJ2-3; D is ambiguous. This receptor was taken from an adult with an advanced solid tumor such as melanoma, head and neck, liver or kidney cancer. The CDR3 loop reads CASSRRSSTDTQYF. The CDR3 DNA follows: TGTGCCAGCAGCCGAAGATCTAGCACAGATACGCAGTATTTT.